Described below is a single T cell receptor (beta chain) sequence and its context. Its target is unknown. Deletions cut 8 bases from V and 7 bases from J, with 27 bases between. The CDR3 is made up of 17 amino acids. The V gene's germline CDR1 is MNHEY and CDR2 SMNVEV (reference sequence). The sample comes from a study of OX40 agonist ivuxolimab in advanced cancers. With baseline, cycle 4 day 1, and cycle 7 day 1 as timepoints, blood was sampled. The data were produced by immunoSEQ multiplex PCR, yet TCRdb's version contains in-frame clones alone and is incomplete. This repertoire shows approximately 70,000 clones, about 82% found once; its top ten account for less than 8%. The study, taken as a whole, reports: On average, CD8+ T cells showed a greater number of expanded clones than CD4+. Among the lowest levels of clonal expansion were found in partial responders at 0.1-3.0 mg/kg.

The TCR sequence derives from an adult with an advanced solid tumor such as melanoma, head and neck, liver or kidney cancer. The gene calls are TRBV27 and TRBJ1-5, with unresolved D. The input for sequencing was CD4+ or CD8+ T cells sorted from blood, taken in a trial of the OX40 agonist ivuxolimab. CDR3 in amino acids: CASGLQSGAGARQPQHF. The DNA of the CDR3 is TGTGCCAGCGGTCTTCAGTCTGGAGCGGGAGCCCGGCAGCCCCAGCATTTT.